The entry that follows covers one T cell receptor beta chain sequence. This specimen comes from a study of blood T cell repertoires in COVID-19. Study members were between 18 and 89 years old and lived in some 26 US regions. Cohort assignment relied on participant-reported clinical history. Under the authors' procedure: Quantification of nucleated cells was approximated via reference gene primer amplification. Assay used: immunoSEQ multiplex PCR; TCRdb lists only in-frame clones, some missing. Clone size and V and J calls were adopted from that table, with D and trimming inferred from the DNA. The top ten hold over 3% of the sample, which has around 200,000 clones, 80% to 90% seen once. CDR1 is SGHNT, CDR2 YYREEE, per germline (reference sequence). The V end lost 3 bases, the J end lost 6 bases, and 16 bases lay between the germline ends. This CDR3 has 15 residues.

This TCR was recovered from a woman aged 45-60 years in a cohort exposed to, infected with or recovered from COVID-19 (not recorded which). The sequenced sample was PBMCs or T cells enriched from blood (not recorded which). This sequence joins TRBV5-4 and TRBJ1-5; D gene unclear. The CDR3 coding sequence is TGTGCCAGCAGCTCGGACGGGATCGCGGGTCAGCCCCAGCATTTT. Translating it yields CASSSDGIAGQPQHF.